This T cell receptor (beta chain) was observed in a study of blood T cell repertoires in COVID-19. At the level of the study: Donors in the United States, Italy and Spain gave samples during acute or convalescent COVID-19. Sample material is recorded as cDNA or gDNA derived from T cells, B-cell-depleted T cells, or PBMCs.

This clone was counted only a few times. Germline-derived CDR1 and CDR2 are SGHAT and FQNNGV. This CDR3 spans 15 amino acids. The V and J ends lost 5 bases and 0 bases respectively, with 11 bases between them. In the original processing: From reference gene primer amplification, estimates of nucleated cell counts were derived. Sequencing used immunoSEQ multiplex PCR; TCRdb keeps in-frame clones, though not all of them. The V and J calls and clone size were taken over from that table, and D and trimming were inferred from the DNA. The data show around 160,000 clones, about nine tenths seen once. The material sequenced was peripheral blood. The receptor was derived from a human donor in a cohort sampled during active COVID-19. The V gene is TRBV11-2, the J gene TRBJ1-3; possibly TRBD1 for D (5 bases). CDR3 sequence reads: CASSATDLSGNTIYF. The CDR3 region has the DNA TGTGCCAGCAGCGCGACAGACCTCTCTGGAAACACCATATATTTT.